Below are 11 T cell receptor beta chains sequenced from a single sample in a study of T-cell memory formation after mild COVID-19. TCRdb re-called the 5' RACE reads through MiXCR, storing one row per CDR3 protein. The sample holds roughly 250,000 distinct CDR3 sequences; 16% are singletons and the top ten take 20% to 25%. Sequenced material: PBMCs or a T cell subset sorted from them (not recorded which). Receptor source: a young man who had mild COVID-19 (a few samples of this study predate the infection). Cell type and time point are not known.

This clonotype was counted only a few times. The V and J genes are TRBV7-2 and TRBJ1-6, with no clear D. Germline CDR1 is SGHTA and CDR2 is FQGNSA. The length of the CDR3 is 15 residues. The ends were cut back, 0 bases at V and 10 bases at J, with 13 bases in the middle. DNA for the CDR3: TGTGCCAGCAGCTTAGCCCAGCCGCGTGGGTCACCCCTCCACTTT. Its protein is CASSLAQPRGSPLHF.

The chain couples TRBV4-2 to TRBJ2-1, with 9 nucleotides matching TRBD2. Germline V gives CDR1 LGHNA, CDR2 YNFKEQ. V lost 6 bases, J lost 4 bases, and 4 bases stayed unmatched. The length of the CDR3 is 14 residues. The DNA of the CDR3 is TGTGCCAGCAGGGGCGGGGGGGCTTACAATGAGCAGTTCTTC. As protein: CASRGGGAYNEQFF.

The chain combines TRBV25-1 with TRBJ2-3; the D gene could be TRBD1 or TRBD2 (6 bases each). V was pared by 3 bases and J by 4 bases, with 20 bases between. The CDR3 sequence is 17 residues long. Germline CDR1 is MGHDK and CDR2 is SYGVNS. CDR3 bases: TGTGCCAGCAGTGATAGGAATCTGGGGGGCCGGGCAGATACGCAGTATTTT. It is translated as CASSDRNLGGRADTQYF.

V gene TRBV29-1 combines with J gene TRBJ1-1; D gene unclear. The CDR3 length is 11 residues. CDR1 is SQVTM, CDR2 ANQGSEA, per germline. Trimming took off 4 bases at V and 11 bases at J, with 14 bases between the two ends. CDR3 nucleotide sequence: TGCAGCGTTGTACATCAAGGGTGGGCTTTCTTT. Its translation is CSVVHQGWAFF.

This clonotype was counted only a few times. The rearrangement joins TRBV7-2 to TRBJ2-1; D possibly corresponds to TRBD2 (5 bases). Germline V gives CDR1 SGHTA, CDR2 FQGNSA. Trimming pared 1 base from V and 13 bases from J, leaving 11 bases between. The CDR3 loop spans 12 amino acids. This CDR3 reads CASSLEYGIQFF. CDR3 nucleotides: TGTGCCAGCAGCTTAGAGTACGGGATTCAGTTCTTC.

This clonotype has a handful of counts. The chain employs TRBV23-1 and TRBJ1-2, with D uncertain. TRBV23-1 is known as an ORF, though its function is uncertain. V shed 7 bases and J shed 8 bases, with 14 bases lying between them. The CDR3 is 12 amino acids. The CDR3 nucleotides are TGCGCCAGCACTCGTAAACGGGAGGGCTACACCTTC. It encodes CASTRKREGYTF.

This clonotype was seen a handful of times. The V gene is TRBV12-3 or TRBV12-4, the J gene TRBJ2-7; 10 bases agree with TRBD2. CDR3 length: 16 amino acids. J lost 2 bases, V lost 5 bases, and 9 bases had no gene match. The CDR3 nucleotides are TGTGCCAGCAGTCCCTCTAGCGGGGGCAATCCCTACGAGCAGTACTTC. It encodes CASSPSSGGNPYEQYF.

This chain joins TRBV18 and TRBJ1-2; D uncertain. Between the trimmed V and J ends, which lost 5 bases and 4 bases, there was a span of 14 bases. Germline CDR1 and CDR2: KGHSH and LQKENI. The CDR3 has 14 amino acids. The CDR3 nucleotides are TGTGCCAGCTCAGCTGAAAGCGGTAGCTATGGCTACACCTTC. Translated, it gives CASSAESGSYGYTF.

This clonotype was picked up many times. V usage is TRBV5-6 and J usage is TRBJ2-1, with D tentatively TRBD1 (6 bases). The CDR3 has 11 amino acids. Germline assignment: CDR1 SGHDT and CDR2 YYEEEE. V lost 2 bases, J lost 10 bases, and 7 bases lay in between. The CDR3 DNA follows: TGTGCCAGCAGCTTCCAGGGGGAGCAGTTCTTC. This encodes CASSFQGEQFF.

The V gene is TRBV6-2 or TRBV6-3, the J gene TRBJ1-1; 7 bases are a match to TRBD1. This CDR3 is 16 amino acids long. V was pared by 1 base and J by 11 bases, with 16 bases of the junction left unmatched. Germline V lookup: CDR1 MNHEY, CDR2 SVGEGT. CDR3 in amino acids: CASSYFASGQRVWAFF. The CDR3 bases are TGTGCCAGCAGTTACTTTGCCTCGGGACAGCGAGTTTGGGCTTTCTTT.

The table lists this clonotype with a few counts. The chain uses TRBV20-1 and TRBJ2-7; weak D call: TRBD2 (5 bases). Trimming pared 4 bases from V and 3 bases from J, leaving 13 bases between. The CDR3 runs to 13 residues. Germline CDR1 reads DFQATT; CDR2 reads SNEGSKA (reference sequence). CDR3 coding DNA: TGCAGTGCTATTTTGGGAGCCAGCTACGAGCAGTACTTC. This encodes CSAILGASYEQYF.